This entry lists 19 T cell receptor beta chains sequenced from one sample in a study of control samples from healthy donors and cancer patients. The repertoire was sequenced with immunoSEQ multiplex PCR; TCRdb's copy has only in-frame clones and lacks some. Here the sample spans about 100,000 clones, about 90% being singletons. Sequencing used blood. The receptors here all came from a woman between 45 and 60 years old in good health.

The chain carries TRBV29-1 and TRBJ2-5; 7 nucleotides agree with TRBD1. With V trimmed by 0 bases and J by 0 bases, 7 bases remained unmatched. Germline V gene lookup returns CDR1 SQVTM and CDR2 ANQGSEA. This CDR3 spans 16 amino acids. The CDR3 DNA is TGCAGCGTTGAAGAGGGACAGTTGGGGTACCAAGAGACCCAGTACTTC. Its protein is CSVEEGQLGYQETQYF.

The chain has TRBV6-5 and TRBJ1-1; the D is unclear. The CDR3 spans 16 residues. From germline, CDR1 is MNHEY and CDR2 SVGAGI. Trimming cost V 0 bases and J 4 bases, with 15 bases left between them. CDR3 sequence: CASSYSPWGGPTEAFF. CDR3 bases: TGTGCCAGCAGTTACTCGCCGTGGGGAGGGCCCACTGAAGCTTTCTTT.

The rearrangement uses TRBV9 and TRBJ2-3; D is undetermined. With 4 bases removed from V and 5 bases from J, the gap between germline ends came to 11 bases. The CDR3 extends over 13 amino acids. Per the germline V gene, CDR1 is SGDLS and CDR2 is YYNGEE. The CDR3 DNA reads TGTGCCAGCAGCTTCTCGAAGGGAGATACGCAGTATTTT. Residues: CASSFSKGDTQYF.

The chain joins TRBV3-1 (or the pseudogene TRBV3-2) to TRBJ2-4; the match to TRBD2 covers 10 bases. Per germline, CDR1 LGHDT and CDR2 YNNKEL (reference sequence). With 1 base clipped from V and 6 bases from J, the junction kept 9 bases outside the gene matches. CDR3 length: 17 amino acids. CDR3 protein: CASSQVKREGARNIQYF. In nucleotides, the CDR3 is TGTGCCAGCAGCCAAGTCAAGCGGGAGGGGGCTCGAAACATTCAGTACTTC.

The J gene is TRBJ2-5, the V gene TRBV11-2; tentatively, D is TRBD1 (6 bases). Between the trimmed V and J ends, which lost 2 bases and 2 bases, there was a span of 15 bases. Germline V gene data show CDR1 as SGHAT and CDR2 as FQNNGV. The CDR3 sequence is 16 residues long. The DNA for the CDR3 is TGTGCCAGCAGCTTACAGGGGCCCGAGGGGCAAGAGACCCAGTACTTC. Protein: CASSLQGPEGQETQYF.

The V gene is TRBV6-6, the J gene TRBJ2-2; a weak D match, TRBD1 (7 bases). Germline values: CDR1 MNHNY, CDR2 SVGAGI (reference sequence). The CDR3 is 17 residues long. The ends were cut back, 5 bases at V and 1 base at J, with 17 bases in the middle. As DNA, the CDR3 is TGTGCCAGCAGTCCCAGGGGGGTTAGATTGAACACCGGGGAGCTGTTTTTT. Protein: CASSPRGVRLNTGELFF.

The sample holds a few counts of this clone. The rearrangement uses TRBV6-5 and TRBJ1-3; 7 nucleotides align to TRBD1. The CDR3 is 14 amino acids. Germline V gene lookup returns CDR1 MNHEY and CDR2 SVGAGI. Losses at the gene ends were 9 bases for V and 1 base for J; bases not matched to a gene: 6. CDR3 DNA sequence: TGTGCCAGTCGACAGGGCCTTTCTGGAAACACCATATATTTT. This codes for CASRQGLSGNTIYF.

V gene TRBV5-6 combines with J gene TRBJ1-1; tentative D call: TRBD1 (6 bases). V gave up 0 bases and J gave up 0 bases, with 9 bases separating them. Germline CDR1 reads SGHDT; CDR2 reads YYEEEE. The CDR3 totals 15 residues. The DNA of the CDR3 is TGTGCCAGCAGCTTGGTTGGGACACTGAACACTGAAGCTTTCTTT. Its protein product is CASSLVGTLNTEAFF.

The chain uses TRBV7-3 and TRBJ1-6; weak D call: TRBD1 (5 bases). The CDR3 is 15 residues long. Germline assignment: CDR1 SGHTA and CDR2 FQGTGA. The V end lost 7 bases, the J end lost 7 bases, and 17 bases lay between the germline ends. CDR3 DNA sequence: TGTGCCAGCAACTCGGGGGGTTTGGGCAATTCACCCCTCCACTTT. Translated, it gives CASNSGGLGNSPLHF.

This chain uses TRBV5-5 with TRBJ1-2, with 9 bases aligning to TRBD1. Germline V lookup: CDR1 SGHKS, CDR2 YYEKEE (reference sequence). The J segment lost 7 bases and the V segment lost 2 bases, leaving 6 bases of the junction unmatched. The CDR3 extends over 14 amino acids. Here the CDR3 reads CASSLTGTGSGYTF. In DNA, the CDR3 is TGTGCCAGCAGCTTAACCGGGACAGGGAGTGGCTACACCTTC.

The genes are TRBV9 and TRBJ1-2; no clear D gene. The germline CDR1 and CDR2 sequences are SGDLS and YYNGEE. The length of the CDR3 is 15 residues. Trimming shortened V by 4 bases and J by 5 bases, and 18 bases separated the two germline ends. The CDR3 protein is CASSPRGGVSYGYTF. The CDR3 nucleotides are TGTGCCAGCAGCCCCCGGGGTGGGGTGTCGTATGGCTACACCTTC.

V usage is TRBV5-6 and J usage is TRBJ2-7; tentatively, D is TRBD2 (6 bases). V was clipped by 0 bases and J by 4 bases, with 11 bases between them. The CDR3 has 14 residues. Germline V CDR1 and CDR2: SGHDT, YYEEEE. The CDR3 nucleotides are TGTGCCAGCAGCTTGGAACTAGCAGTATACGAGCAGTACGTC. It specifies CASSLELAVYEQYV.

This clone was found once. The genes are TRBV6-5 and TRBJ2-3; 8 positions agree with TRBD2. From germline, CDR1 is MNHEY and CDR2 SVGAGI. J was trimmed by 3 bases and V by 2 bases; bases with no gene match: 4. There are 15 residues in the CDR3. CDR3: CASSYKRGITDTQYF. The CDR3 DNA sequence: TGTGCCAGCAGTTACAAGCGGGGGATTACAGATACGCAGTATTTT.

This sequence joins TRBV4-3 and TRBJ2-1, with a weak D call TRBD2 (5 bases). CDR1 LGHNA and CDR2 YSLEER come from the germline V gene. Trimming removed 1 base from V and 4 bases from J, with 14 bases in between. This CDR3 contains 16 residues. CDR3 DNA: TGCGCCAGCAGCCAAGTCATCGGGAAGATATACAATGAGCAGTTCTTC. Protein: CASSQVIGKIYNEQFF.

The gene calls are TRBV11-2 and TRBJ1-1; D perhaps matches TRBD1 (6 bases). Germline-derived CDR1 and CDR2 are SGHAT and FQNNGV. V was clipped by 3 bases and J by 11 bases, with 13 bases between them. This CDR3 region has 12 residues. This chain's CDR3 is CASSLAGVEAFF. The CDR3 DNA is TGTGCCAGCAGCTTGGCAGGGGTTGAGGCTTTCTTT.

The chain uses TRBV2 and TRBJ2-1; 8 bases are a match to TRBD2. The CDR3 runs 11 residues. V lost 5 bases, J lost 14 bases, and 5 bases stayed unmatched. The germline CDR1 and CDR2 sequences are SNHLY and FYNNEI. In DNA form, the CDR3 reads TGTGCCAGCAGTCAGACTAGCGACAAGTTCTTC. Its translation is CASSQTSDKFF.

The CDR3 nucleotides read TGCAGCGTTGTGGGTTCAGGGGGCGAAACTAATGAAAAACTGTTTTTT. Protein sequence: CSVVGSGGETNEKLFF. The rearrangement joins TRBV29-1 to TRBJ1-4, with TRBD1 identical over 8 bases. J was trimmed by 1 base and V by 4 bases; bases with no gene match: 8. There are 16 residues in the CDR3. Germline CDR1 is SQVTM and CDR2 is ANQGSEA.

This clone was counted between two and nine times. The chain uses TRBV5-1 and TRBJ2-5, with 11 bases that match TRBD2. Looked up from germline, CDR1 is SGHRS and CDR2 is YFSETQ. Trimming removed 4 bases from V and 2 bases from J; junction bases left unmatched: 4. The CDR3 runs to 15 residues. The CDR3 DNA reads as TGCGCCAGCAGCCCACTAGCGGGGGTGCAAGAGACCCAGTACTTC. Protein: CASSPLAGVQETQYF.

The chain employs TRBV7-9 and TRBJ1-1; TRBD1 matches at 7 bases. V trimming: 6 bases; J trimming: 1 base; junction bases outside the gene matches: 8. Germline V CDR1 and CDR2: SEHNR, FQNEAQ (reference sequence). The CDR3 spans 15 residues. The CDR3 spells CASSQTGLTNTEAFF. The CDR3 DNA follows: TGTGCCAGCAGTCAGACAGGGCTAACGAACACTGAAGCTTTCTTT. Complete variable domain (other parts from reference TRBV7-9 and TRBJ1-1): DTGVSQNPRHKITKRGQNVTFRCDPISEHNRLYWYRQTLGQGPEFLTYFQNEAQLEKSRLLSDRFSAERPKGSFSTLEIQRTEQGDSAMYLCASSQTGLTNTEAFFGQGTRLTVV.